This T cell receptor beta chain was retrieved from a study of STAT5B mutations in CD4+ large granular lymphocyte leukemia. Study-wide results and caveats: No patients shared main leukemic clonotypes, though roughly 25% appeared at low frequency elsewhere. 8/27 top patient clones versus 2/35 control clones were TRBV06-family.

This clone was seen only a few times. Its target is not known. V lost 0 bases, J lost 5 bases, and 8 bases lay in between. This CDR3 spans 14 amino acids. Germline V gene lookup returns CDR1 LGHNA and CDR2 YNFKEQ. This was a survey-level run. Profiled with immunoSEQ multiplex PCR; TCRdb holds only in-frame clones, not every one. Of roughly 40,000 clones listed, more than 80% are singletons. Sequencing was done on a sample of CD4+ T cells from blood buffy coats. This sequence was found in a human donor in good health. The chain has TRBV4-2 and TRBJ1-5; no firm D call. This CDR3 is CASSQDLRDQPQHF. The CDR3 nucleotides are TGTGCCAGCAGCCAAGATCTTAGAGATCAGCCCCAGCATTTT.